Each of the 2 T cell receptor beta chains below was sequenced from the same sample in a study of blood T cells in healthy people across ages. A second about 6 to 12 cycle PCR used barcoded and J-beta primers. One entry per CDR3 protein results from TCRdb running MiXCR on the 5' RACE reads. The sample includes about 1.5 million distinct CDR3 sequences, about 42% of them seen just once. The specimen was blood. These receptors were collected from a woman in her late teens or twenties in good health.

This clonotype showed up just once. The chain combines TRBV18 with TRBJ1-1; D is perhaps TRBD1 (5 bases). CDR3 size: 13 residues. Trimming shortened V by 8 bases and J by 1 base, and 11 bases separated the two germline ends. Germline loops: CDR1 KGHSH, CDR2 LQKENI. CDR3 loop: CASMQGGNTEAFF. The CDR3 nucleotides read TGTGCCAGCATGCAGGGTGGGAACACTGAAGCTTTCTTT.

V usage is TRBV27 and J usage is TRBJ1-6; D is unclear. The CDR3 is made up of 13 amino acids. CDR1 and CDR2 from the germline V gene are MNHEY and SMNVEV (reference sequence). Trimming removed 7 bases from V and 7 bases from J, with 11 bases in between. The CDR3 region is CASTQRRNSPLHF. DNA for the CDR3: TGTGCCAGCACCCAGAGGAGGAATTCACCCCTCCACTTT.